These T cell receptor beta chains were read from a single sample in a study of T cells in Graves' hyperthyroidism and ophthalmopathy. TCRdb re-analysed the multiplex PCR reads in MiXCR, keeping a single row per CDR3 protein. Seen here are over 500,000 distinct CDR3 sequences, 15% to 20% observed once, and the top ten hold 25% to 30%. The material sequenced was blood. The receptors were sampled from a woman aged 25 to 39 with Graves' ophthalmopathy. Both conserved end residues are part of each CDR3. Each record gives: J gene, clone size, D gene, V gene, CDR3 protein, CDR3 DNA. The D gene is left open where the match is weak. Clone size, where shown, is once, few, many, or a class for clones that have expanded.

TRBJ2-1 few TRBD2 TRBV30 CAWSNRAGLANNEQFF TGTGCCTGGAGTAACCGAGCGGGACTAGCGAACAATGAGCAGTTCTTC
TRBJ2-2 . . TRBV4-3 CASSQDLLGVLGVRDTGELFF TGCGCCAGCAGCCAAGATCTTTTGGGGGTCTTAGGAGTTCGCGACACCGGGGAGCTGTTTTTT
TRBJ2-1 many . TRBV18 CASSAPSLYYNEQFF TGTGCCAGCTCAGCCCCTTCCCTTTACTACAATGAGCAGTTCTTC
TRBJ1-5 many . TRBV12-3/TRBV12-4 CASSSIDSNQPQHF TGTGCCAGCAGTTCTATAGATAGCAATCAGCCCCAGCATTTT
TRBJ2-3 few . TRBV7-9 CASSLAGAGTQYF TGTGCCAGCAGCCTCGCAGGGGCCGGTACGCAGTATTTT
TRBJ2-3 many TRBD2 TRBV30 CAWSVAGGLDTQYF TGTGCCTGGAGTGTAGCGGGAGGTTTAGATACGCAGTATTTT
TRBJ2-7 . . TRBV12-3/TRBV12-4 CASSFGHGISYEQYF TGTGCCAGCAGTTTCGGACACGGGATCTCCTACGAGCAGTACTTC
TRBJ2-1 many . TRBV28 CASTPTRTAYNEQFF TGTGCCAGCACCCCAACCCGGACAGCCTACAATGAGCAGTTCTTC
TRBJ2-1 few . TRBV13 CASSFPGLSENEQFF TGTGCCAGCAGCTTTCCGGGACTCAGTGAAAATGAGCAGTTCTTC
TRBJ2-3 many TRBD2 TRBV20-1 CSASGTSGSSDTQYF TGCAGTGCTTCAGGGACTAGCGGGAGTTCCGATACGCAGTATTTT
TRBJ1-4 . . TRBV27 CASSSGAELFF TGTGCCAGCAGTTCGGGGGCGGAACTGTTTTTT
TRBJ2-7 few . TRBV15 CATSRDRSSYEQYF TGTGCCACCAGCAGAGATAGGAGCTCCTACGAGCAGTACTTC
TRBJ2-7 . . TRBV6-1 CASRNGLLGEQYF TGTGCCAGCAGGAACGGCCTCCTAGGAGAGCAGTACTTC
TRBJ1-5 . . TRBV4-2 CASSQDRYNQPQHF TGTGCCAGCAGCCAAGACAGGTACAATCAGCCCCAGCATTTT
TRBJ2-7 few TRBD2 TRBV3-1 CASSQRTPGLANEQYF TGTGCCAGCAGCCAACGAACCCCGGGACTAGCGAACGAGCAGTACTTC
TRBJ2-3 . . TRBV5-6 CASSLRAGSYTDTQYF TGTGCCAGCAGCTTAAGGGCAGGGTCGTACACAGATACGCAGTATTTT
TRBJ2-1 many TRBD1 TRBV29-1 CSAGQGFKGNEQFF TGCAGCGCCGGACAGGGATTTAAAGGCAATGAGCAGTTCTTC
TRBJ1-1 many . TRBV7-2 CASSPRQERNTEAFF TGTGCCAGCAGCCCGCGACAGGAGAGGAACACTGAAGCTTTCTTT
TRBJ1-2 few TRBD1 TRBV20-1 CSPFRQGEDGYTF TGCAGTCCATTTAGACAGGGAGAAGATGGCTACACCTTC
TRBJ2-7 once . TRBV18 CASSPPGLSFYEQYF TGTGCCAGCTCACCACCCGGGTTATCGTTCTACGAGCAGTACTTC
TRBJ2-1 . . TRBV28 CASSSAAQSGDEQFF TGTGCCAGCAGTTCTGCGGCTCAATCAGGCGATGAGCAGTTCTTC
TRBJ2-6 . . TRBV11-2 CASSGAFGGANVLTF TGTGCCAGCAGCGGAGCTTTCGGAGGGGCCAACGTCCTGACTTTC
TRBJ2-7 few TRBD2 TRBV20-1 CSAGGIGESQRGTYEQYF TGCAGTGCTGGGGGAATTGGAGAGAGCCAGCGGGGCACCTACGAGCAGTACTTC
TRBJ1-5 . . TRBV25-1 CASSGDTSGNQPQHF TGTGCCAGCAGTGGTGACACTTCCGGCAATCAGCCCCAGCATTTT
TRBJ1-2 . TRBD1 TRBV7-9 CASSTGDNYGYTF TGTGCCAGCAGTACAGGGGATAACTATGGCTACACCTTC
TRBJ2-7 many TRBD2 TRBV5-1 CASSKGLAGEEQYF TGCGCCAGCAGCAAAGGACTAGCGGGAGAAGAGCAGTACTTC
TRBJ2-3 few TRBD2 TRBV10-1 CASRDQTGPSGRPRTDTQYF TGCGCCAGCAGGGACCAGACAGGGCCCAGCGGGAGGCCTCGCACAGATACGCAGTATTTT
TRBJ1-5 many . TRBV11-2 CASSLEGYNQPQHF TGTGCCAGCAGCTTAGAAGGATACAATCAGCCCCAGCATTTT
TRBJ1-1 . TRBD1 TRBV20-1 CSAGDRGGTEAFF TGCAGTGCTGGGGACAGGGGGGGGACTGAAGCTTTCTTT
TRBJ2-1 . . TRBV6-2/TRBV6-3 CASRPPLGSEQFF TGTGCCAGCCGCCCCCCATTGGGGAGTGAGCAGTTCTTC
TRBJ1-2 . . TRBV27 CASSLGGPSYGYTF TGTGCCAGCAGTTTAGGGGGTCCGTCCTATGGCTACACCTTC
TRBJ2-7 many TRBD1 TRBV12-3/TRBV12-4 CASSLVSGAGGSYEQYF TGTGCCAGCAGTTTAGTCTCTGGGGCAGGGGGCTCCTACGAGCAGTACTTC
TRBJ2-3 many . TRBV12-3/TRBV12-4 CASSSYRAHTQYF TGTGCCAGCAGTTCCTACAGGGCGCATACGCAGTATTTT
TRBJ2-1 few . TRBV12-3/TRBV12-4 CASEKYNEQFF TGTGCCAGCGAGAAGTACAATGAGCAGTTCTTC
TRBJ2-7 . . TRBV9 CASSSSTGIYEQYF TGTGCCAGCAGCTCCAGCACCGGGATCTACGAGCAGTACTTC
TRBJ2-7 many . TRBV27 CASSPTGTFAEQYF TGTGCCAGCAGTCCGACTGGGACGTTTGCCGAGCAGTACTTC
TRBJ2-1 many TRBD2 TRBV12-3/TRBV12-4 CASVGLAGGGQFF TGTGCCAGCGTCGGACTAGCGGGAGGCGGGCAGTTCTTC
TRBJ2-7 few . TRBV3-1 CASSQGAAEQYF TGTGCCAGCAGCCAGGGGGCTGCCGAGCAGTACTTC
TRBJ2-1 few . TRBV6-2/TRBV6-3 CATSWLAINEQFF TGTGCCACCTCGTGGCTAGCCATCAATGAGCAGTTCTTC
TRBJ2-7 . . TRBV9 CASSVGTEDYEQYF TGTGCCAGCAGCGTAGGGACGGAAGACTACGAGCAGTACTTC
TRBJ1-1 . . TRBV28 CASSSIIMNTEAFF TGTGCCAGCAGTTCAATAATCATGAACACTGAAGCTTTCTTT
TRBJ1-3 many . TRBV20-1 CSASPGNTIYF TGCAGTGCTAGTCCTGGAAACACCATATATTTT
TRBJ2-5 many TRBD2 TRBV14 CASSQASGSQETQYF TGTGCCAGCAGCCAAGCTAGCGGGAGTCAAGAGACCCAGTACTTC
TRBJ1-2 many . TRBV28 CASSAGSYGYTF TGTGCCAGCAGCGCAGGGAGTTATGGCTACACCTTC
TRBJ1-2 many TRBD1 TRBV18 CASSRGQGSGYTF TGTGCCAGCTCACGCGGACAGGGAAGCGGCTACACCTTC
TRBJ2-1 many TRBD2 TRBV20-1 CSASGASGSTHEQFF TGCAGTGCTAGTGGGGCTAGCGGGAGTACCCATGAGCAGTTCTTC
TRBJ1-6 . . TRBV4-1 CASSQDSVWGDFVDSPLHF TGCGCCAGCAGCCAAGATTCGGTCTGGGGCGACTTCGTGGATTCACCCCTCCACTTT
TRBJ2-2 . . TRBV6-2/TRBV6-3 CASTHPANTGELFF TGTGCCAGCACACATCCAGCGAACACCGGGGAGCTGTTTTTT
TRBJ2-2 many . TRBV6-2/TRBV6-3 CASSYPQGRNTGELFF TGTGCCAGCAGTTACCCCCAAGGAAGGAACACCGGGGAGCTGTTTTTT
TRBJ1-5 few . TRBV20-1 CSAREGVNQPQHF TGCAGTGCTAGAGAGGGGGTTAATCAGCCCCAGCATTTT
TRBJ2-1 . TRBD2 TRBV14 CASSRTSGANNEQFF TGTGCCAGCAGCCGGACTAGCGGGGCCAACAATGAGCAGTTCTTC
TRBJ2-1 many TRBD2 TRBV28 CASSFRTHSMTSGRAGGFF TGTGCCAGCAGTTTCCGGACCCATTCCATGACTAGCGGGAGGGCAGGGGGGTTCTTC
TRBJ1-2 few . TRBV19 CASSMPPYGYTF TGTGCCAGTAGTATGCCCCCCTATGGCTACACCTTC
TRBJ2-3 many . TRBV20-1 CSARVGSEDTQYF TGCAGTGCTAGAGTTGGTAGCGAGGATACGCAGTATTTT
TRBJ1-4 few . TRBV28 CASSPRGRTNEKLFF TGTGCCAGCAGTCCCCGGGGGAGAACTAATGAAAAACTGTTTTTT
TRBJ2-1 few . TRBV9 CASSVEALGNEQFF TGTGCCAGCAGCGTAGAAGCCCTCGGCAATGAGCAGTTCTTC
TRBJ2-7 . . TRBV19 CASSMSTRSRRQPLDEQYF TGTGCCAGTAGTATGTCCACACGGTCCCGAAGACAACCACTAGATGAGCAGTACTTC
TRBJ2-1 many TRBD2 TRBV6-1 CASSYGGSGGGYNEQFF TGTGCCAGCAGCTACGGAGGTAGCGGGGGAGGCTACAATGAGCAGTTCTTC